These 3 T cell receptor beta chains were all obtained from the same sample, sequenced in a study of response to subunit inactivated influenza vaccine. TCRdb recomputed calls from the RT-PCR reads with MiXCR, one row per CDR3 protein. This repertoire shows around 580,000 distinct CDR3 sequences, 12% found once; its top ten account for more than 8.5%. Specimen: PBMCs from blood, collected on the day of vaccination. The receptors derive from a man aged 45 to 65 who received an inactivated influenza vaccine.

This clonotype was counted a few times. The chain employs TRBV20-1 and TRBJ2-3, with 7 positions matching TRBD1. The germline V gene encodes CDR1 DFQATT and CDR2 SNEGSKA (reference sequence). V lost 7 bases and J lost 8; bases outside the gene matches: 21. This CDR3 region has 16 residues. CDR3 bases: TGCAGTGTTTATCCTGAGACAGGGAAAGACGGAGGTACGCAGTATTTT. Translated, it gives CSVYPETGKDGGTQYF.

In this sample, this clonotype turned up a few times. The rearrangement joins TRBV7-3 to TRBJ2-1; D not certain. Trimming removed 6 bases at V and 0 bases at J, with 12 bases between. This CDR3 has 15 amino acids. The V gene's germline CDR1 is SGHTA and CDR2 FQGTGA. The CDR3 DNA is TGTGCCAGCAGTTCCTTAACGGCCTCCTACAATGAGCAGTTCTTC. The encoded protein is CASSSLTASYNEQFF.

This clonotype has more than one count but fewer than ten. The V and J genes are TRBV20-1 and TRBJ2-7; D is undetermined. CDR1 is DFQATT, CDR2 SNEGSKA, per germline (reference sequence). The V end was cut by 3 bases, the J end by 0 bases, with 6 bases between. CDR3 length: 12 amino acids. The DNA of the CDR3 is TGCAGTGCTAGGCTGGGCTCCTACGAGCAGTACTTC. It yields the protein CSARLGSYEQYF.